This TCR beta chain derives from a study of cytomegalovirus exposure and HLA in healthy donors. Both 60 Vbeta primers and 13 Jbeta primers went into the PCR. Per the original methods: A follow-up analysis tallied around 76 million unique TCR beta chains, roughly 11 million shared. Sequenced by immunoSEQ multiplex PCR; TCRdb stores in-frame clones only, minus some. That table is the source of V, J and clone size, and D and trimming were worked out from the DNA. The table lists approximately 120,000 clones. The CDR3 spans 14 residues. Trimming left V 2 bases short and J 9 bases short, with 11 bases between. The V gene's germline CDR1 is MNHEY and CDR2 SVGAGI.

V usage is TRBV6-5 and J usage is TRBJ1-6, with D possibly matching TRBD1 (5 bases). Sequencing used PBMCs. The TCR comes from a young man in good health and CMV-seronegative. CDR3 region: CASSYTGVVSPLHF. The CDR3, as DNA: TGTGCCAGCAGTTACACGGGGGTGGTTTCACCCCTCCACTTT.